Below, one T cell receptor (beta chain) is given with its context. Antigen unknown. One end of the junction fails to match germline, which may point to a read error. The CDR3 is 16 residues long. Germline CDR1 is GTSNPN and CDR2 is SVGIG (reference sequence). The study ran its PCR with 60 Vbeta and 13 Jbeta primers. Only in-frame clones appear in the TCRdb table, and some are missing; sequencing was by immunoSEQ multiplex PCR. This table holds just under 90,000 clones. This sample is drawn from a study of cytomegalovirus exposure and HLA in healthy donors. Study-wide points: Later analysis associated a missense DCLRE1C variant with TCR beta V- and J-gene trimming. Roughly uniform depth of sequencing across donors was assumed in presence/absence analyses. Highly shared sequence variants in one cluster were likely a sequencing artifact.

The TCR sequence derives from a girl aged 5-17 years in good health and CMV-seropositive. J is TRBJ2-1 and V is TRBV30; D perhaps matches TRBD2 (6 bases). Sequenced sample: PBMCs. CDR3 bases: TGTGCCTGGAGTGTACTAGGAGGGTTCTCCGACAATGAGCAGTTCTTC. It yields the protein CAWSVLGGFSDNEQFF.